This T cell receptor beta chain was captured in a study of CD8 T cells in ankylosing spondylitis. Study-wide findings and caveats: Roughly eight highly homologous variants made up a TCR beta motif that seemed to typify ankylosing spondylitis blood.

The CDR3 sequence is 14 residues long. The V end was cut by 2 bases, the J end by 5 bases, with 12 bases between. In TCRdb, the 5' RACE reads were re-called with MiXCR into one record per CDR3 protein. Of fewer than 400,000 distinct CDR3 sequences listed, roughly 14% were seen once; the top ten hold 1.1%. This clonotype was observed many times. Its antigen remains unknown. The TCR originated in a male donor with ankylosing spondylitis or in good health (not recorded which). The chain links TRBV12-3 or TRBV12-4 to TRBJ2-5; D ambiguous. The material sequenced was blood, either unsorted or a sorted T cell fraction (not recorded which). CDR3 sequence (DNA): TGTGCCAGCAGTTTACCGCCTAGAGGCGAGACCCAGTACTTC. It is translated as CASSLPPRGETQYF.